This T cell receptor (beta chain) emerged from a study of cytomegalovirus exposure and HLA in healthy donors. Study at large: Among the 300 to 400 donors who were genotyped, about 80% fell in the genetic ancestry cluster that is associated with self-reported Caucasian donors. General observations from the study: Under in vitro conditions, three CMV-associated chains were confirmed as specific for CMV antigens. Some V segments could not be told apart, so they were left out, TRBV6-2 and TRBV6-3 among them. Cytomegalovirus association was listed for 150 or so TCR beta chains.

Concerning this clone: No antigen is known for it.

The V segment lost 5 bases and the J segment 1 base; nucleotides outside the gene matches: 6. The CDR3 covers 15 residues. Looked up from germline, CDR1 is LNHDA and CDR2 is SQIVND (reference sequence). PCR involved 60 Vbeta and 13 Jbeta primers. Using immunoSEQ multiplex PCR, the repertoire was profiled, and TCRdb retains in-frame clones only, with some absent. The sample shows roughly 160,000 clones, around 84% of them seen only once. Sample: PBMCs. This receptor was identified in a man aged 25 to 40 in good health and CMV-seropositive. The chain is built from TRBV19 and TRBJ1-1; TRBD1 matches at 8 bases. CDR3: CASSRSGTGNTEAFF. CDR3 nucleotides: TGTGCCAGTAGTCGATCCGGGACAGGGAACACTGAAGCTTTCTTT. Full variable domain (rest looked up from reference TRBV19 and TRBJ1-1): DGGITQSPKYLFRKEGQNVTLSCEQNLNHDAMYWYRQDPGQGLRLIYYSQIVNDFQKGDIAEGYSVSREKKESFPLTVTSAQKNPTAFYLCASSRSGTGNTEAFFGQGTRLTVV.